This T cell receptor beta chain came from a study of cytomegalovirus exposure and HLA in healthy donors. Findings of the study overall: Later analysis suggested links between common viral pathogens and several top significant clusters. According to a later analysis, most TCR beta chains associated with CMV appeared HLA-restricted. In vitro confirmation showed three CMV-associated chains to be CMV antigen specific.

This clone was counted only a few times. Its specificity is unknown. The PCR had 60 Vbeta and 13 Jbeta primers. As handled by the study authors: Later, tens of millions of unique TCR beta chains were counted in an analysis, and approximately 10 million of them were shared. The table came from immunoSEQ multiplex PCR; TCRdb's copy has only in-frame clones and leaves some out. Clone size and the V and J calls come from that table; the DNA yielded D and trimming. The sample has fewer than 200,000 clones; more than 65% are singletons. CDR1 SGHVS and CDR2 FNYEAQ come from the germline V gene. V lost 5 bases and J lost 3; bases outside the gene matches: 6. The CDR3 totals 15 residues.

The sequenced sample was PBMCs. The source of this sequence is a female donor in good health and CMV-seronegative. V gene TRBV7-6 combines with J gene TRBJ2-7, with 11 bases that match TRBD1. The CDR3 DNA reads as TGTGCCAGCAGCCCCTGGGGGACAGGGGGCTACGAGCAGTACTTC. Amino acid sequence: CASSPWGTGGYEQYF.